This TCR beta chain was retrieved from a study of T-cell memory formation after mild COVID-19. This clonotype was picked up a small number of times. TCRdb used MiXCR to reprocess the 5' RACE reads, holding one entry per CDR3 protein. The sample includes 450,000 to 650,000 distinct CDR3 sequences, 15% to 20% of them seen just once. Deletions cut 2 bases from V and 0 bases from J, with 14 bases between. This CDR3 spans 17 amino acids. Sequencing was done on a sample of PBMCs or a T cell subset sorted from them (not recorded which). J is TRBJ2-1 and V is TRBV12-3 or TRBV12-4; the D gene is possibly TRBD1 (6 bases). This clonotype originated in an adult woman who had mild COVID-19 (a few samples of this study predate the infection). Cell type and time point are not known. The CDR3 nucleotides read TGTGCCAGCAGTTTAATACTAGGGGGAAACTCCTACAATGAGCAGTTCTTC. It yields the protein CASSLILGGNSYNEQFF.